The 3 T cell receptor beta chains listed next were all sequenced from one sample in a study of OX40 agonist ivuxolimab in advanced cancers. Sequenced by immunoSEQ multiplex PCR; TCRdb stores in-frame clones only, minus some. The sample has about 60,000 clones; around 84% are singletons. The sequenced sample was CD4+ or CD8+ T cells sorted from blood, obtained in a trial of the OX40 agonist ivuxolimab. Source of these receptors: an adult with an advanced solid tumor such as melanoma, head and neck, liver or kidney cancer.

This chain joins TRBV7-6 and TRBJ2-1, with D perhaps TRBD1 or TRBD2 (5 bases each). Germline V lookup: CDR1 SGHVS, CDR2 FNYEAQ. V was shortened by 2 bases and J by 3 bases, with 11 bases between the two germline ends. CDR3 length: 15 amino acids. CDR3 sequence: CASSLMGTDYNEQFF. The CDR3 DNA is TGTGCCAGCAGCTTAATGGGGACCGACTACAATGAGCAGTTCTTC.

The J gene is TRBJ2-7, the V gene TRBV5-1; 13 nucleotides line up with TRBD2. This CDR3 region has 15 residues. Germline-derived CDR1 and CDR2 are SGHRS and YFSETQ. The junction had 2 bases not matched to a gene; V was cut back by 4 bases and J by 1 base. In DNA, the CDR3 is TGCGCCAGCAGCGCGGGACTAGCGGGATCCTACGAGCAGTACTTC. It encodes CASSAGLAGSYEQYF.

This clone was picked up one time. The gene calls are TRBV19 and TRBJ2-5; D is perhaps TRBD2 (5 bases). This CDR3 contains 14 residues. Germline V gives CDR1 LNHDA, CDR2 SQIVND (reference sequence). Trimming stripped 6 bases from V and 5 bases from J, with 16 bases between. The CDR3, as DNA: TGTGCCAGTAGGCCAAGGTCCGGGGTTGAGACCCAGTACTTC. This encodes CASRPRSGVETQYF.